A selection of T cell receptor beta chains follows, all from one sample in a study of control samples from healthy donors and cancer patients. Clones were read by immunoSEQ multiplex PCR, and TCRdb kept only the in-frame ones, dropping some. The repertoire holds about 65,000 clones, less than 95% seen once, with 0.95% to 1.5% in the top ten. The sequenced material came from PBMCs. The origin of the receptors is a woman aged 45-59 years with colorectal cancer. CDR3s include the opening cysteine and the closing phenylalanine or tryptophan. A D gene is named only where the DNA matches it firmly. Rows may omit the clone size; those that give it use once, few, many or a size class.

TRBD1 | TRBJ1-5 | TRBV19 | once | TGTGCCAGTAGTGTCCGGGGACAGGGCTCAAATCAGCCCCAGCATTTT | CASSVRGQGSNQPQHF
NA | TRBJ1-6 | TRBV9 | NA | TGTGCCAGCAGCGTAGCAGGGGTCGGGGGATCACCCCTCCACTTT | CASSVAGVGGSPLHF
TRBD2 | TRBJ2-5 | TRBV29-1 | NA | TGCAGCGGTCGGACTAGCGGGAGTAGCGCCGAGACCCAGTACTTC | CSGRTSGSSAETQYF
NA | TRBJ2-7 | TRBV9 | NA | TGTGCCAGCAGCGTAGACCTTTCTCCTAGCTCACCCTACGAGCAGTACTTC | CASSVDLSPSSPYEQYF
NA | TRBJ2-2 | TRBV29-1 | NA | TGCAGCGTTGCCAGGGCTGTCACCGGGGAGCTGTTTTTT | CSVARAVTGELFF
NA | TRBJ2-2 | TRBV7-9 | NA | TGTGCCAGCAGCTTAGTCCGGCGGACCGGGGAGCTGTTTTTT | CASSLVRRTGELFF
TRBD1 | TRBJ2-7 | TRBV9 | NA | TGTGCCAGCAGCTCAACAGGGGTTGGCGAGCAGTACTTC | CASSSTGVGEQYF
NA | TRBJ1-3 | TRBV6-5 | NA | TGTGCCAGCAGTTTGTCTCAGGGTGACACCATATATTTT | CASSLSQGDTIYF
NA | TRBJ1-2 | TRBV6-5 | NA | TGTGCCAGCAGTTACTCGACGTACTATGGCTACACCTTC | CASSYSTYYGYTF
TRBD2 | TRBJ2-7 | TRBV7-8 | once | TGTGCCAGCAGCCTCTCCCGGGAGGGGGACCACGAGCAGTACTTC | CASSLSREGDHEQYF
NA | TRBJ2-2 | TRBV28 | NA | TGTGCCAGCAGTTTTGGACGGGGGGCCGGGACCGGGGAGCTGTTTTTT | CASSFGRGAGTGELFF
NA | TRBJ1-6 | TRBV5-6 | NA | TGTGCCAGCAGCTTGGAGAGGAGGTCACCCCTCCACTTT | CASSLERRSPLHF
NA | TRBJ1-5 | TRBV30 | NA | TGTGCCTGGAGTTCACTCCGTAGCAATCAGCCCCAGCATTTT | CAWSSLRSNQPQHF
TRBD1 | TRBJ1-2 | TRBV10-2 | NA | TGCGCCAGCAGTGAGTCTATCGGGACAGGGAGAGGCTACACCTTC | CASSESIGTGRGYTF
TRBD1 | TRBJ1-3 | TRBV5-8 | medium-sized | TGTGCCAGCAGTTCGGACAGGATCCCTGGAAACACCATATATTTT | CASSSDRIPGNTIYF
NA | TRBJ1-3 | TRBV9 | NA | TGTGCCAGTCGACGAGGGGTATCTGGAAACACCATATATTTT | CASRRGVSGNTIYF
NA | TRBJ2-3 | TRBV3-1/TRBV3-2 | NA | TGTGCCAGCAGCCAAAAGAGACGAGACGCGCAGTATTTT | CASSQKRRDAQYF
NA | TRBJ2-3 | TRBV24-1 | NA | TGTGCCACCAGTGGGGGTGGCACAGATACGCAGTATTTT | CATSGGGTDTQYF
NA | TRBJ1-2 | TRBV3-1/TRBV3-2 | NA | TGTGCCAGCAGCCAAGCCGAGCTCTATGGCTACACCTTC | CASSQAELYGYTF
TRBD2 | TRBJ2-1 | TRBV10-1 | NA | TGCGCCAGCAGCCAGGGACTAGCGGGCATCGATGAGCAGTTCTTC | CASSQGLAGIDEQFF
NA | TRBJ1-1 | TRBV19 | NA | TGTGCCAGTAGTAAGTTGGACAGAAACACTGAAGCTTTCTTT | CASSKLDRNTEAFF
TRBD1 | TRBJ1-1 | TRBV7-6 | NA | TGTGCCAGCAGTGATACAGGGGTGAACACTGAAGCTTTCTTT | CASSDTGVNTEAFF
NA | TRBJ2-2 | TRBV24-1 | few | TGTGCCACCAGTGACTGGAACACCGGGGAGCTGTTTTTT | CATSDWNTGELFF
NA | TRBJ1-4 | TRBV7-8 | NA | TGTGCCAGCAGGACGGACCAGAATGAAAAACTGTTTTTT | CASRTDQNEKLFF
NA | TRBJ2-5 | TRBV16 | NA | TGTGCCAGCAGCCGAACAGGGTGGGGAGAGACCCAGTACTTC | CASSRTGWGETQYF
TRBD1 | TRBJ1-5 | TRBV19 | NA | TGTGCCAGTAGTCGGACAGGGGGAAATCAGCCCCAGCATTTT | CASSRTGGNQPQHF
NA | TRBJ2-3 | TRBV12-5 | NA | TGTGCTAGTCCCCCCCCAAGGGGGTTCACAGATACGCAGTATTTT | CASPPPRGFTDTQYF
NA | TRBJ1-1 | TRBV28 | NA | TGTGCCAGCAGACGCCAGGCGGGCGCCGACACTGAAGCTTTCTTT | CASRRQAGADTEAFF
NA | TRBJ1-3 | TRBV7-9 | NA | TGTGCCAGCAGCTTAGTCCAGGGGAGGGGAAACACCATATATTTT | CASSLVQGRGNTIYF
NA | TRBJ2-5 | TRBV30 | once | TGTGCCTGGAGTGTATATGTGGGGTTCCCGGCGGGAATTCCCCCAGAGACCCAGTACTTC | CAWSVYVGFPAGIPPETQYF
TRBD2 | TRBJ2-5 | TRBV5-1 | NA | TGCGCCAGCAGCGTCGGGACTAACCAAGAGACCCAGTACTTC | CASSVGTNQETQYF
TRBD2 | TRBJ2-1 | TRBV12-3/TRBV12-4 | once | TGTGCCAGCACTCGAGGACTAGCCGATGAGCAGTTCTTC | CASTRGLADEQFF
TRBD1 | TRBJ2-2 | TRBV7-3 | NA | TGTGCCAGCAGCCCTTACCGGCCGGGACAGGGAGGAACCGGGGAGCTGTTTTTT | CASSPYRPGQGGTGELFF
NA | TRBJ1-2 | TRBV6-1 | NA | TGTGCCAGCAGTGAAGCGTCCGGCAAGAACTATGGCTACACCTTC | CASSEASGKNYGYTF